This passage covers 4 T cell receptor beta chains from one sample sequenced in a study of Graves' ophthalmopathy and Graves' hyperthyroidism. TCR beta CDR3 regions were amplified from RNA transcripts. HTBI primers were employed in first-round RT-PCR, then a second-round multiplex PCR followed. TCRdb processed the multiplex PCR reads anew with MiXCR; each CDR3 protein has one entry. The sample includes 900,000 to 1,200,000 distinct CDR3 sequences, roughly two fifths of them seen just once. The sample was peripheral blood or thyroid tissue (not recorded which). The receptors stem from an adult man with Graves' hyperthyroidism.

V usage is TRBV5-1 and J usage is TRBJ2-7, with D possibly TRBD1 on 5 matching bases. Between the trimmed V and J ends, which lost 2 bases and 10 bases, there was a span of 25 bases. The CDR3 covers 16 residues. The V gene's germline CDR1 is SGHRS and CDR2 YFSETQ. The CDR3 loop reads CASSLRGRPYGYQQYF. The CDR3 DNA reads as TGCGCCAGCAGCTTAAGGGGTCGCCCCTACGGATATCAACAGTACTTC.

The chain links TRBV20-1 to TRBJ2-2; TRBD1 matches at 7 bases. Germline CDR1 DFQATT, CDR2 SNEGSKA (reference sequence). V lost 1 base to trimming and J lost 8 bases; unmatched junction nucleotides: 13. This CDR3 comprises 16 residues. The DNA for the CDR3 is TGCAGTGCTAGAGTGGTTCCAACAGGGGCCGCGGGGGAGCTGTTTTTT. This encodes CSARVVPTGAAGELFF.

This clonotype showed up many times. The chain carries TRBV7-9 and TRBJ1-2; D is perhaps TRBD1 (6 bases). Trimming took off 5 bases at V and 3 bases at J, with 19 bases between the two ends. This CDR3 has 16 amino acids. From germline, CDR1 is SEHNR and CDR2 FQNEAQ (reference sequence). CDR3 loop: CASSHLPGVFDYGYTF. The CDR3 DNA reads as TGTGCCAGCAGCCACCTTCCAGGGGTCTTCGACTATGGCTACACCTTC.

Concerning this clonotype: A read error is possible here, since a much larger clone lies one base away. This rearrangement joins TRBV7-9 to TRBJ1-5; 7 bases align to TRBD1. The CDR3 is 14 residues long. Germline CDR1 is SEHNR and CDR2 is FQNEAQ (reference sequence). The CDR3 protein is CASSAWDSHQPHHF. CDR3 bases: TGTGCCAGCAGCGCCTGGGACAGCCATCAGCCCCATCATTTT. The full variable domain, with the rest looked up from reference TRBV7-9 and TRBJ1-5, is DTGVSQNPRHKITKRGQNVTFRCDPISEHNRLYWYRQTLGQGPEFLTYFQNEAQLEKSRLLSDRFSAERPKGSFSTLEIQRTEQGDSAMYLCASSAWDSHQPHHFGDGTRLSIL.